This TCR beta chain was documented in a study of CD8+ T cells in alopecia areata. cDNA serving as the sequencing template came from extracted, reverse transcribed RNA. Clones were sequenced by immunoSEQ multiplex PCR, and TCRdb holds only the in-frame ones, with some missing. Of 170,000 or so clones listed, around 50% are singletons. The treatment is: oral pan-JAK inhibitor, 5-10 mg twice daily. This receptor was taken from a human donor with alopecia areata. The material sequenced was CD8+ T cells sorted from blood, taken at week 24, from a patient treated with tofacitinib.

CDR3 in amino acids: CASSSTGGAYNEQFF. The CDR3 bases are TGTGCCAGCAGCTCGACAGGGGGCGCCTACAATGAGCAGTTCTTC. J is TRBJ2-1 and V is TRBV7-6; 10 bases are a match to TRBD1. V shed 4 bases and J 2 bases; nucleotides not matched to a gene: 2. The CDR3 has 15 residues. Per germline, CDR1 SGHVS and CDR2 FNYEAQ.